This TCR beta chain was identified in a study of post-analysis software for immune sequencing data. Whole-study findings and limits: Roughly 5 TRBV segments, TRBV5-6, TRBV5-1 and TRBV20-1 among them, were found more frequent in patients than controls.

TCR beta libraries were prepared from cDNA with unique molecular identifiers. TCRdb passed the PCR reads through MiXCR, listing each CDR3 protein once. The sample contains around 400,000 distinct CDR3 sequences, about a third of which appear only once. The CDR3 consists of 15 residues. V was trimmed by 4 bases and J by 9 bases, leaving 16 bases between them. The germline gives CDR1 LGHNA, CDR2 YNFKEQ. Concerning this clonotype itself: The target antigen is unknown.

Specimen: blood. The chain has TRBV4-2 and TRBJ1-6; weak D call: TRBD1 (5 bases). This receptor was identified in a girl between 5 and 17 years old with multiple sclerosis. CDR3 DNA sequence: TGTGCCAGCAGCCGGTCCCGGGGGGATAGTTCACCCCTCCACTTT. Encoded protein: CASSRSRGDSSPLHF.